The 7 T cell receptor beta chains below all came from one sample that was sequenced in a study of blood T cell repertoires in COVID-19. Repertoires were generated with immunoSEQ multiplex PCR, while TCRdb's copy carries only in-frame clones and drops some. The sample contains under 300,000 clones, 88% of which appear only once. The material sequenced was PBMCs or T cells enriched from blood (not recorded which). These receptors were obtained from a woman in her twenties or thirties who had recovered from COVID-19.

J is TRBJ1-5 and V is TRBV4-1; 7 nucleotides align to TRBD1. Trimming cost V 4 bases and J 10 bases; bases outside gene matches: 22. This CDR3 spans 18 amino acids. In germline, CDR1 is MGHRA, CDR2 YSYEKL. The CDR3 here is CASSLSSPGQPFKGPQHF. CDR3 coding DNA: TGCGCCAGCAGCCTCAGTTCCCCGGGACAGCCCTTCAAAGGACCCCAGCATTTT.

This CDR3 reads CASSLEAGDQPQHF. CDR3 DNA: TGCGCCAGCAGCTTGGAGGCAGGGGATCAGCCCCAGCATTTT. The chain carries TRBV5-1 and TRBJ1-5; maybe TRBD1 (6 bases). Trimming pared 0 bases from V and 5 bases from J, leaving 9 bases between. Germline assignment: CDR1 SGHRS and CDR2 YFSETQ. CDR3 size: 14 residues.

The CDR3 coding sequence is TGTGCCAGCAGTTCCCCGGGACAGGGTCATCAGCCCCAGCATTTT. As protein: CASSSPGQGHQPQHF. This rearrangement joins TRBV7-9 to TRBJ1-5, with TRBD1 matching 9 bases. Germline CDR1 and CDR2: SEHNR and FQNEAQ (reference sequence). After removal of 6 bases from V and 5 bases from J, the junction contained 8 bases not matched to a gene. The CDR3 is 15 amino acids.

This chain uses TRBV19 with TRBJ1-2, with 7 nucleotides matching TRBD1. Germline loops: CDR1 LNHDA, CDR2 SQIVND (reference sequence). The CDR3 contains 17 residues. Trimming removed 6 bases from V and 0 bases from J; junction bases left unmatched: 13. CDR3 sequence reads: CASSPSVRTGSNYGYTF. The CDR3 bases are TGTGCCAGTAGCCCATCCGTACGGACAGGTTCTAACTATGGCTACACCTTC.

The chain uses TRBV4-1 and TRBJ2-7; maybe TRBD1 (6 bases). V dropped 3 bases and J dropped 4 bases, with 13 bases sitting between them. The CDR3 has 14 amino acids. Germline loops: CDR1 MGHRA, CDR2 YSYEKL. The CDR3 region is CASSQVSQGYEQYF. The CDR3 bases are TGCGCCAGCAGCCAGGTATCACAGGGTTACGAGCAGTACTTC.

The V and J genes are TRBV6-5 and TRBJ1-5; perhaps TRBD1 as D (6 bases). Deletions cut 6 bases from V and 7 bases from J, with 19 bases between. The CDR3 runs 15 residues. Germline lookup yields CDR1 MNHEY and CDR2 SVGAGI. In nucleotides, the CDR3 is TGTGCCAGCAGGGGGGCCGGCAACAGCCTCCAGCCCCAGCATTTT. This sequence encodes CASRGAGNSLQPQHF.

Comments on this clone: Without the conserved terminal phenylalanine or tryptophan, this CDR3 likely stems from a read error. It is unclear where the CDR3 begins or ends on the DNA, so no DNA is shown, and the CDR3 is as TCRdb lists it. The chain combines TRBV2 with TRBJ2-3; TRBD2, the table's D call, was not compared with the DNA. Both ends counted, the CDR3 spans 10 residues. Per germline, CDR1 SNHLY and CDR2 FYNNEI. CDR3 sequence reads: CASSEGDFSL.